The source of this T cell receptor (beta chain) is a study of graft-versus-host responses after intestinal transplantation. Graft tissue was processed to release intraepithelial and lamina propria lymphocytes. Only in-frame clones appear in the TCRdb table, and some are missing; sequencing was by immunoSEQ multiplex PCR. Counted here are 11,000 to 15,000 clones, just under 75% occurring once; the ten biggest clones make up roughly 7.6%. The CDR3 sequence is 15 residues long. V dropped 5 bases and J dropped 5 bases, with 15 bases sitting between them. In germline, CDR1 is MNHEY, CDR2 SVGAGI. The chain joins TRBV6-5 to TRBJ1-4, with a tentative D call TRBD1 (5 bases). The sample here was ileum tissue, taken 16 days after intestinal transplant. This clonotype was sampled from a human patient who received an intestinal transplant, so some T cells may come from the graft donor. The DNA of the CDR3 is TGTGCCAGCAGTCGTAGCGGGACGGGGAATGAAAAACTGTTTTTT. Translating it yields CASSRSGTGNEKLFF.